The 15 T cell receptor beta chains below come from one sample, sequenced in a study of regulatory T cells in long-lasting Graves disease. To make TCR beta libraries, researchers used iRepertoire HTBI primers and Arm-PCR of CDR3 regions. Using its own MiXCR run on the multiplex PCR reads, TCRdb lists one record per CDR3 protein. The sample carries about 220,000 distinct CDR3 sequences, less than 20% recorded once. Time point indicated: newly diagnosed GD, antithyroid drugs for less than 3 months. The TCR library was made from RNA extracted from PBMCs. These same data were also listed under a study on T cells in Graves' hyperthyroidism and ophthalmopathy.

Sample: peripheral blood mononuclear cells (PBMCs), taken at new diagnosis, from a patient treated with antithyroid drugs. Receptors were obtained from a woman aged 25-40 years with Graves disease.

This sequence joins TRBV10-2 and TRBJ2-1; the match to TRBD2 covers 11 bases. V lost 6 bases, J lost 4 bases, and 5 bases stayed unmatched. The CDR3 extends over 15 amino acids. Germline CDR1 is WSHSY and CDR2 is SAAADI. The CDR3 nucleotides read TGCGCCAGCAGACCCGGGACTAGCGGTTACAATGAGCAGTTCTTC. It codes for CASRPGTSGYNEQFF.

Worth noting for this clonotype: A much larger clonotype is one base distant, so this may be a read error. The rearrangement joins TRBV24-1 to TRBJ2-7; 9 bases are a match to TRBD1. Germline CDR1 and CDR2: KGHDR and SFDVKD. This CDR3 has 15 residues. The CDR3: CVTSDSRQGGYEQYF. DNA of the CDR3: TGTGTCACCAGTGATTCAAGACAGGGGGGCTACGAGCAGTACTTC.

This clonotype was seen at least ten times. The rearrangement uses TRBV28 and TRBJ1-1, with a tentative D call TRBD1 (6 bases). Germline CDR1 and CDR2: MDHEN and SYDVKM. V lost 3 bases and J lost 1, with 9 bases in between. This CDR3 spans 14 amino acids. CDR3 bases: TGTGCCAGCAGTTTCCAGGGGCCGAACACTGAAGCTTTCTTT. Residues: CASSFQGPNTEAFF.

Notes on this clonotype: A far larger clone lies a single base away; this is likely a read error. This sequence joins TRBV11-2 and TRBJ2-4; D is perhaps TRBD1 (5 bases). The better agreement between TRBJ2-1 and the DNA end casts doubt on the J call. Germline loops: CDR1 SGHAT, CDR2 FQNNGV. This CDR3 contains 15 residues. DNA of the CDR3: TGTGCCAGCAGCCCAGGTGCCAGGGTCGGCAATGCGCAGTTCTTC. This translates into CASSPGARVGNAQFF.

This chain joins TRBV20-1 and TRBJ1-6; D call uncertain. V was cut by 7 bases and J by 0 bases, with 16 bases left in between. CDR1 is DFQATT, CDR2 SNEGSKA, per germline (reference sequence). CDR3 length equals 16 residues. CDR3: CSVGLGASSYNSPLHF. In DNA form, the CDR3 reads TGCAGTGTAGGGCTGGGAGCCAGCTCCTATAATTCACCCCTCCACTTT.

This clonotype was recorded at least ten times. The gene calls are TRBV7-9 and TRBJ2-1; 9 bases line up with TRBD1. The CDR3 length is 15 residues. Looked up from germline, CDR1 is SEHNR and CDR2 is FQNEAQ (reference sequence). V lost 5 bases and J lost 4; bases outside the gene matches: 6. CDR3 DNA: TGTGCCAGCAGCGAAACAGGGGGCCCTTACAATGAGCAGTTCTTC. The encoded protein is CASSETGGPYNEQFF.

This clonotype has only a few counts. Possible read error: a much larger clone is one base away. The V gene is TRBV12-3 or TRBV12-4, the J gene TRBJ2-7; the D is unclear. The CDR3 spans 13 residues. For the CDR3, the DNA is TGTGCCAGCAGCAACAAAGCCTACTACGGGCAGTACTTC. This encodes CASSNKAYYGQYF.

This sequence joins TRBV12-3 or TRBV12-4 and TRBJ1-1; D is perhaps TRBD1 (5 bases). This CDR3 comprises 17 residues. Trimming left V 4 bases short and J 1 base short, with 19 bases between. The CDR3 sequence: CASSYGQGPFSNTEAFF. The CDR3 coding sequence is TGTGCCAGCAGTTATGGCCAGGGCCCTTTTTCGAACACTGAAGCTTTCTTT.

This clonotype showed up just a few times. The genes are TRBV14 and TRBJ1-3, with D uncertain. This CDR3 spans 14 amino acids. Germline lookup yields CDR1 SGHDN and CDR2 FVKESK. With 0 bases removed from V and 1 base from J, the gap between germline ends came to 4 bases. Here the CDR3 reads CASSQDRSGNTIYF. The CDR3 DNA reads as TGTGCCAGCAGCCAAGACAGGTCTGGAAACACCATATATTTT.

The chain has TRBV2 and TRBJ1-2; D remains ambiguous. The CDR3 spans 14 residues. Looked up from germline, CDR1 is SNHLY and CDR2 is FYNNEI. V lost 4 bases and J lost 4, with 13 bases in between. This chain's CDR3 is CASSAFEGGYGYTF. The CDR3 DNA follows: TGTGCCAGCAGTGCGTTTGAGGGAGGCTATGGCTACACCTTC.

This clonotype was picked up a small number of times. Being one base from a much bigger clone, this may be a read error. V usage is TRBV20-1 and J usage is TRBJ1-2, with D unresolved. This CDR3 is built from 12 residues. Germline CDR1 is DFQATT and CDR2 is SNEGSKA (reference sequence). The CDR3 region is CSARPDKYDYTF. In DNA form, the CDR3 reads TGCAGTGCTAGACCCGACAAGTATGACTACACCTTC.

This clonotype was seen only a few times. The CDR3, as DNA: TGTGCCACCCAGGGGAGGGGGACAGATACGCAGTATTTT. Its protein is CATQGRGTDTQYF. The genes are TRBV6-2 or TRBV6-3 and TRBJ2-3, with D possibly matching TRBD2 (7 bases). Germline lookup yields CDR1 MNHEY and CDR2 SVGEGT. Deletions cut 10 bases from V and 3 bases from J, with 14 bases between. The length of the CDR3 is 13 residues.

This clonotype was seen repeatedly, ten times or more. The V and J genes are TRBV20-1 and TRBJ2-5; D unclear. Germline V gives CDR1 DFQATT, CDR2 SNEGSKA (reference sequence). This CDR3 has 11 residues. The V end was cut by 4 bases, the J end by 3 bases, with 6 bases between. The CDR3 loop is CSAIDKETQYF. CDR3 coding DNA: TGCAGTGCTATCGATAAAGAGACCCAGTACTTC.

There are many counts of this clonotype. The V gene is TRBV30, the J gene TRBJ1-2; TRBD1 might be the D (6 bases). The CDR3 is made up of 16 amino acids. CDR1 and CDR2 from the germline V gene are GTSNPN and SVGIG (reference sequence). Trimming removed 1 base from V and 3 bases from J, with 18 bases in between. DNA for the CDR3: TGTGCCTGGAGTGGGCACCTTCGGACAGTTTACTATGGCTACACCTTC. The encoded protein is CAWSGHLRTVYYGYTF.

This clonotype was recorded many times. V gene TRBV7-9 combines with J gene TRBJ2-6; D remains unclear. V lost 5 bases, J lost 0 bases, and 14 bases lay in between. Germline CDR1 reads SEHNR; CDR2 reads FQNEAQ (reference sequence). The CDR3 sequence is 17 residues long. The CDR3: CASSRWPTSSGANVLTF. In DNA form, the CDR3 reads TGTGCCAGCAGCCGTTGGCCCACGTCCTCTGGGGCCAACGTCCTGACTTTC.